The clone carrying this TCR beta chain was recorded many times. The data belong to a study of CD8+CD57+ T cells in acquired aplastic anemia. At the level of the study: Mean yield of DNA from sorted CD4+ and CD8+ cells was 3 to 3.5 ug.

TCR beta VDJ and CDR3 profiling used genomic DNA as template. MiXCR, applied by TCRdb to the reads, yields one record per CDR3 protein. This table has 180,000 or so distinct CDR3 sequences, more than 45% appearing once. Between the trimmed V and J ends, which lost 4 bases and 4 bases, there was a span of 9 bases. Germline-derived CDR1 and CDR2 are SGHRS and YFSETQ. The CDR3 contains 13 residues. Flow cytometry had shown expanded CD8+CD57+ cells in the patients chosen for sequencing. Each patient carried a diagnosis of severe acquired aplastic anemia. Sampling of blood occurred while the patients had still received no therapy.

The V call is TRBV5-1, the J call TRBJ1-3; D ambiguous. Sequenced material: sorted CD4+, CD8+, or CD8+CD57+ T cells (not recorded which) from PBMCs. This receptor was obtained from a human donor with aplastic anemia. The CDR3 is CASSITTGNTIYF. The CDR3 nucleotides read TGCGCCAGCAGCATAACGACAGGAAACACCATATATTTT. Filled out from reference TRBV5-1 and TRBJ1-3, the complete variable domain reads KAGVTQTPRYLIKTRGQQVTLSCSPISGHRSVSWYQQTPGQGLQFLFEYFSETQRNKGNFPGRFSGRQFSNSRSEMNVSTLELGDSALYLCASSITTGNTIYFGEGSWLTVV.